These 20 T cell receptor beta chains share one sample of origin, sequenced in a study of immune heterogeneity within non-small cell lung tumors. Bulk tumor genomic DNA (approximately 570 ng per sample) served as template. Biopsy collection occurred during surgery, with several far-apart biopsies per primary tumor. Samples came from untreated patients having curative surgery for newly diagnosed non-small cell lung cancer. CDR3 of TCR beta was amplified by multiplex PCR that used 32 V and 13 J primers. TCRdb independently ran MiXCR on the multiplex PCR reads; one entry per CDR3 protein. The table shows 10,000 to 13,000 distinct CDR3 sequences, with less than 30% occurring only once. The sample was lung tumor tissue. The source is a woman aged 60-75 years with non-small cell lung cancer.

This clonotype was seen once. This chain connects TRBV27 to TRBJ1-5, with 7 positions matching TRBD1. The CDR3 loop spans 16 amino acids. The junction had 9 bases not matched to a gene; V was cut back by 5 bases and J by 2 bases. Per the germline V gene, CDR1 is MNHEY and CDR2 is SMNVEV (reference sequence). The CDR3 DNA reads TGTGCCAGCAGTCGACAGGGTACGGGGGGCAATCAGCCCCAGCATTTT. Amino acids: CASSRQGTGGNQPQHF.

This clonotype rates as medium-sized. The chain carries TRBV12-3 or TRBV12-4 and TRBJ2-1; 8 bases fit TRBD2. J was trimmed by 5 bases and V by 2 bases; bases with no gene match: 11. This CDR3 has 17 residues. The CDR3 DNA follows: TGTGCCAGCAGTTTAACCTTTCCGGGAGGGCCCCACAATGAGCAGTTCTTC. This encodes CASSLTFPGGPHNEQFF.

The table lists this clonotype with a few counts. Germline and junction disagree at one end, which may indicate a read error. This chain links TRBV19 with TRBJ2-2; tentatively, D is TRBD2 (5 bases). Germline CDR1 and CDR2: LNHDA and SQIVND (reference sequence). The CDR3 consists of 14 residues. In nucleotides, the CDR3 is TGTGCCAATAGTCCAACTAGGTTTACCGGGGAGCTGTTTTTT. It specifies CANSPTRFTGELFF.

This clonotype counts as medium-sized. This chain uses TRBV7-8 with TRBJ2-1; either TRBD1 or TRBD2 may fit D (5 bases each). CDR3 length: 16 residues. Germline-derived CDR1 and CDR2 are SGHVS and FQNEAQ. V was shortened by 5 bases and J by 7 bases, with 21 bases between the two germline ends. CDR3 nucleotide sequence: TGTGCCAGCAGCGCCATCGGGCAGGGAAGAGGGAATGAGCAGTTCTTC. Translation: CASSAIGQGRGNEQFF.

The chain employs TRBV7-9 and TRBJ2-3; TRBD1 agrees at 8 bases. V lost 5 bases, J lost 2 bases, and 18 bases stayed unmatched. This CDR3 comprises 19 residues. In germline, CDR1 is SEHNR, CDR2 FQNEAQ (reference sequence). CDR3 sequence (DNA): TGTGCCAGCAGCCAGGGGCGCCTGACACAGGGGGAATACACAGATACGCAGTATTTT. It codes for CASSQGRLTQGEYTDTQYF.

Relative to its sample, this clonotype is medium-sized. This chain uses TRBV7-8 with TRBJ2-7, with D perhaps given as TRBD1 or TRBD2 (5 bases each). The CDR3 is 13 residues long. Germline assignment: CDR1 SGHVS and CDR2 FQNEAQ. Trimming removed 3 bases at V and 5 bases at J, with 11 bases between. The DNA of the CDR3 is TGTGCCAGCAGCTTCAGAGGGACCCACGAGCAGTACTTC. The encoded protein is CASSFRGTHEQYF.

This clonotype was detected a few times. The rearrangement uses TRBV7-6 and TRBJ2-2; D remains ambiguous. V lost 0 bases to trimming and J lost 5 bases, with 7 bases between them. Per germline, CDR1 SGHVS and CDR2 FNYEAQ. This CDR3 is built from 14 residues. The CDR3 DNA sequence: TGTGCCAGCAGCTTAGCGCTCCGAACCGGGGAGCTGTTTTTT. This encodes CASSLALRTGELFF.

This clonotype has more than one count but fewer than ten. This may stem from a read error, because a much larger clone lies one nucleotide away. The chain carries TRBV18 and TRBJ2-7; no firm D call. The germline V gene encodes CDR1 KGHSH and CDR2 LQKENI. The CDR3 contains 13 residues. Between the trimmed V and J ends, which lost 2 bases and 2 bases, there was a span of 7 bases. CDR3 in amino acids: CASSPGRAYEQYF. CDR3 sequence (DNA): TGTGCCAGCTCACCAGGACGAGCCTACGAGCAGTACTTC.

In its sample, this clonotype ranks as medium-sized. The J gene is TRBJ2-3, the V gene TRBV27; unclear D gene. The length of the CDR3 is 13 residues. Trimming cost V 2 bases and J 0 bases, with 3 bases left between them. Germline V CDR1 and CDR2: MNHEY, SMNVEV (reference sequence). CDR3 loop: CASSLTSTDTQYF. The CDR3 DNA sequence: TGTGCCAGCAGTTTAACAAGCACAGATACGCAGTATTTT.

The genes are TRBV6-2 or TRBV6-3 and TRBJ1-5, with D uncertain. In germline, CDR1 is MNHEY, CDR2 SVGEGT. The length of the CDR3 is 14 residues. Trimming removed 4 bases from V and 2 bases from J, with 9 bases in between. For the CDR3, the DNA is TGTGCCAGCAGTTCGGCTGGGGGCAATCAGCCCCAGCATTTT. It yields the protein CASSSAGGNQPQHF.

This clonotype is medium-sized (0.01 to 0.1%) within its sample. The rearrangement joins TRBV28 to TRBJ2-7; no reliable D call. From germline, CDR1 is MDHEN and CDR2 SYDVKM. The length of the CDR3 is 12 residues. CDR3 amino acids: CVTTVSPSEQYF. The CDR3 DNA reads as TGTGTCACAACAGTCTCCCCTTCCGAGCAGTACTTC.

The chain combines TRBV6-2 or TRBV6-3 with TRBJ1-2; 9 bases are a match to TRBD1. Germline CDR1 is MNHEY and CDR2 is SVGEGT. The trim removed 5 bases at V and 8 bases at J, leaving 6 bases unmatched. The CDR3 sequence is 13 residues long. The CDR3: CASSLQGAGGYTF. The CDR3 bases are TGTGCCAGCAGTCTACAGGGGGCGGGGGGCTACACCTTC.

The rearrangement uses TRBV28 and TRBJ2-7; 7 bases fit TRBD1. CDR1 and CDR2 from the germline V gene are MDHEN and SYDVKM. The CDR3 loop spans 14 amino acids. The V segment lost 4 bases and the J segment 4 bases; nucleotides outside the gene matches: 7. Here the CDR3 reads CASSYIHRGYEQYF. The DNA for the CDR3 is TGTGCCAGCAGTTACATTCACAGGGGTTACGAGCAGTACTTC.

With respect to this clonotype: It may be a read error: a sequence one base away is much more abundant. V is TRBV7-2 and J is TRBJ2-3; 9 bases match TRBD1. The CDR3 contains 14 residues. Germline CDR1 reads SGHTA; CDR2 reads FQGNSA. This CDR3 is CANSLGTGPDTQYF. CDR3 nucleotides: TGTGCCAACAGCTTAGGGACAGGGCCAGATACGCAGTATTTT. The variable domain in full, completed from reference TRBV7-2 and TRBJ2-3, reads GAGVSQSPSNKVTEKGKDVELRCDPISGHTALYWYRQSLGQGLEFLIYFQGNSAPDKSGLPSDRFSAERTGGSVSTLTIQRTQQEDSAVYLCANSLGTGPDTQYFGPGTRLTVL.

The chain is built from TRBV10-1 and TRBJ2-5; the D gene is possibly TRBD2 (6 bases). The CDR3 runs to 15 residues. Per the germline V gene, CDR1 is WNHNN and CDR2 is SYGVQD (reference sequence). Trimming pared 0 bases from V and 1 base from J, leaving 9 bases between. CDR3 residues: CASSESEGSQETQYF. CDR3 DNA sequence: TGCGCCAGCAGTGAGTCGGAGGGTTCCCAAGAGACCCAGTACTTC.

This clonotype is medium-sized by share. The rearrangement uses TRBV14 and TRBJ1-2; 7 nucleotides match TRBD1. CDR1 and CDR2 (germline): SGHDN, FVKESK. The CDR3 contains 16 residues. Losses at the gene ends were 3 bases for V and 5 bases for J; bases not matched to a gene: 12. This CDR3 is CASSHQGGPPGYGYTF. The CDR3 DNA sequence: TGTGCCAGCAGCCACCAGGGGGGCCCGCCAGGGTATGGCTACACCTTC.

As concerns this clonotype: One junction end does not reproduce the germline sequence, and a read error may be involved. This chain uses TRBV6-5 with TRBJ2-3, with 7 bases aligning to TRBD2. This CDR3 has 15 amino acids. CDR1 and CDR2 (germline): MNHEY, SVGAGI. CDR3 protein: CASSYSPSGRDMQYF. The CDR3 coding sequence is TGTGCCAGCAGTTACTCGCCTAGCGGCCGGGATATGCAGTATTTT.

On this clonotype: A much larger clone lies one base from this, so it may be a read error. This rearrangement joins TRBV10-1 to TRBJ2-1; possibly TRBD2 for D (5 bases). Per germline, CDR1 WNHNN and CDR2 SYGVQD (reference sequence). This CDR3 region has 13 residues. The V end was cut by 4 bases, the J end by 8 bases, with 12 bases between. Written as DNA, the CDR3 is TGCGCCAGCAGTGGGAAGAGGGAACATGAGCAGTTCTTC. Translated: CASSGKREHEQFF.

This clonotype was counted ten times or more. In nucleotides, the CDR3 is TGTGCCAGCAGCTTAAGAGGGGGGTCGGGGGAAAAACTGTTTTTT. Translated, it gives CASSLRGGSGEKLFF. The chain has TRBV7-6 and TRBJ1-4; a weak D match, TRBD1 (6 bases). The CDR3 has 15 amino acids. Trimming cost V 2 bases and J 8 bases, with 15 bases left between them. The germline gives CDR1 SGHVS, CDR2 FNYEAQ.

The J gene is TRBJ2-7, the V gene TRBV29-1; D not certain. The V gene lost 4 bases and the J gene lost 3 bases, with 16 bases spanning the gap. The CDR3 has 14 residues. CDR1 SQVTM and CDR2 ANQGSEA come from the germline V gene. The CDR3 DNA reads TGCAGCGTTGGTCCCTCCTCCAACTTCTACGAGCAGTACTTC. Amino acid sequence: CSVGPSSNFYEQYF.